This T cell receptor (beta chain) was documented in a study of PD-1 blockade in classical Hodgkin lymphoma (dated by TCRdb to between 2020 and 2021). Looking at the study overall: Nivolumab dosing was 3 mg/kg intravenously every 2 weeks, continuing until either disease progression or unacceptable toxicity. The study used TCR beta sequencing and CyTOF to define a peripheral blood immune signature of response to PD-1 blockade in classical Hodgkin lymphoma.

The study at large found these results: A significant rise by C4D1 was seen in CD4+ but not CD8+ TCR diversity (p=0.0027 vs p=0.16), with the rise being most apparent in complete responders (p=0.02). Only a single clinical trial cohort was studied, and what caused the repertoire differences, possibly disease activity or prior therapy, remained undefined. Newly diagnosed patients were reported to have lower baseline TCR diversity than healthy donors, and relapsed/refractory patients were reported to have lower baseline TCR diversity still. Lower diversity was observed in patients in whom nivolumab was started less than 1 year after ASCT, and these patients were excluded from later analyses so that confounding by immune reconstitution would be avoided. Baseline diversity similar to that of newly diagnosed patients was observed in trial patients achieving complete response, whereas significantly lower diversity was observed in partial responders and progressors.

Explained via the paper, the time point label denotes: cycle 1 day 1 (C1D1), immediately before nivolumab initiation. Relapse after autologous stem cell transplantation had occurred in all trial patients, and cohorts A, B and C were distinguished by prior brentuximab vedotin exposure. CD4+ T cells were purified from thawed PBMCs by magnetic negative selection with a Miltenyi CD4+ T cell isolation kit. A total of 50 to 70 patients with relapsed/refractory classical Hodgkin lymphoma made up the trial cohort, and each patient's best overall response was complete response, partial response or progressive disease. Trial patients were treated with single-agent nivolumab in the multi-cohort phase II CheckMate 205 trial. An independent review committee assessed best overall response by applying the 2007 International Working Group response criteria. Trial PBMCs were obtained immediately prior to nivolumab initiation (C1D1) and on therapy at cycle 2 day 1 and cycle 4 day 1. Peripheral blood was collected in 8 mL Vacutainer Cell Preparation Tubes, from which PBMCs were isolated by centrifugation and then cryopreserved. Purified CD4+ and CD8+ fractions were prepared only for cases with an additional available PBMC sample. Magnetically labelled cells were removed on LS columns in a quadroMACS separator, and the flow-through was retained as the purified fraction.

The Qiagen DNeasy kit was used to extract genomic DNA from unsorted PBMCs and from the negatively selected CD4+ and CD8+ fractions. Using primers that anneal to V and J segments, immunoSEQ multiplex PCR amplified the TCR beta CDR3 regions. Amplification bias was minimized using a synthetic immune receptor repertoire, and residual bias was removed computationally after sequencing. The paper's data handling went like this. Repertoire diversity was quantified as the Shannon entropy index using custom Python scripts. Unsorted, CD4+ and CD8+ repertoires were examined separately, except in combined analyses, for which CD4+ and CD8+ sequences were merged in silico. A clone counted as expanded when the clone's frequency after treatment rose at least 2-fold relative to C1D1, and clones undetected at baseline were given a pseudocount of 0.5. Clones with 0 or 1 copy at C1D1 were classified as singleton clones, and clones with 2 or more copies were classified as non-singleton clones. By matching protein sequences in sorted samples from the same patient, clones expanded in unsorted samples were annotated as CD4+, CD8+ or unknown. Wilcoxon tests were applied to paired samples to test diversity changes from C1D1 to C4D1. TCRdb limited this immuneACCESS table to in-frame rearrangements with V and J called. A share of clones is missing; checked studies link under half to unresolved V genes, and the rest is unexplained. D and trimming were read from the DNA, whereas the V and J calls and clone size are those reported in that table. This sample holds 10,000 to 15,000 clones; under 90% were observed only once. Together, the top ten hold more than 0.4% of the sample.

Note on this clone: The clone's antigen remains unknown. Qualities for individual bases were not recorded, and no much larger clone is one base off.

V is reduced by 5 bases and J by 5 bases, leaving a spacing of 15 bases between them. Looking up the germline V gene yields CDR1 MNHEY and CDR2 SVGAGI. The CDR3, cysteine through phenylalanine, is 14 amino acids long. The retained sequence is limited to the CDR3, 42 bases, with the frame set at the first base. The sequence was obtained from a human donor with classical Hodgkin lymphoma. The sample consisted of CD4+ T cells from blood, taken at baseline. The chain links TRBV6-5 with TRBJ2-5; the D gene cannot be resolved reliably. The sequenced DNA: TGTGCCAGCAGTACCTCGGACGGAAAGGAGACCCAGTACTTC. This yields the protein CASSTSDGKETQYF.